The 18 T cell receptor beta chains below all came from one sample that was sequenced in a study of blood T cell repertoires in COVID-19 (dated by TCRdb to the early 2020s). Receptors were amplified or captured by the immunoSEQ multiplex PCR assay. TCRdb's version of the immuneACCESS table is confined to in-frame rearrangements and falls short of the full clone set. An unresolved V gene accounts for under half of the shortfall where checked; the remainder is of unknown origin. For this sample there are a few hundred thousand clones; 70% to 90% appear just once. Roughly 4.5% of the sample rests with the top ten. The specimen was PBMCs or T cells enriched from blood (not recorded which). The origin of the receptors is a man aged 25 to 40 who had recovered from COVID-19.

This sequence joins TRBV6-1 and TRBJ2-7; the D gene is possibly TRBD1 (5 bases). The CDR3 has 15 residues. The V end was cut by 2 bases, the J end by 1 base, with 12 bases between. Per germline, CDR1 MNHNS and CDR2 SASEGT. The CDR3 coding sequence is TGTGCCAGCAGTGAATTGCAGGGCCGATCCTACGAGCAGTACTTC. Amino acids: CASSELQGRSYEQYF.

This clone has at least ten counts. The J gene is TRBJ1-3, the V gene TRBV6-6, with 8 bases that match TRBD1. Per the germline V gene, CDR1 is MNHNY and CDR2 is SVGAGI (reference sequence). This CDR3 region has 18 residues. V lost 5 bases and J lost 3; bases outside the gene matches: 15. The chain's CDR3 is CASSPNIGTGMSGNTIYF. CDR3 nucleotide sequence: TGTGCCAGCAGTCCCAATATCGGGACAGGTATGAGTGGAAACACCATATATTTT.

In nucleotides, the CDR3 is TGTGCCTGGAGTCCCGGGACAGGGGTCTGGACTGAAGCTTTCTTT. This encodes CAWSPGTGVWTEAFF. This chain connects TRBV30 to TRBJ1-1, with 10 bases lining up with TRBD1. Germline loops: CDR1 GTSNPN, CDR2 SVGIG (reference sequence). This CDR3 spans 15 amino acids. The V segment lost 2 bases and the J segment 5 bases; nucleotides outside the gene matches: 8.

V usage is TRBV5-1 and J usage is TRBJ2-1, with 7 positions matching TRBD2. Germline assignment: CDR1 SGHRS and CDR2 YFSETQ. The junction had 10 bases not matched to a gene; V was cut back by 6 bases and J by 7 bases. This CDR3 spans 14 amino acids. This CDR3 reads CASTRSGALNEQFF. DNA for the CDR3: TGCGCCAGCACACGAAGCGGGGCGCTAAATGAGCAGTTCTTC. Using reference TRBV5-1 and TRBJ2-1 for the parts outside the CDR3, the full variable domain is KAGVTQTPRYLIKTRGQQVTLSCSPISGHRSVSWYQQTPGQGLQFLFEYFSETQRNKGNFPGRFSGRQFSNSRSEMNVSTLELGDSALYLCASTRSGALNEQFFGPGTRLTVL.

This clone has only one observation. The chain carries TRBV12-5 and TRBJ2-3; maybe TRBD2 (6 bases). CDR1 is LGHNT, CDR2 FRNRAP, per germline. CDR3 length: 14 amino acids. Trimming removed 5 bases from V and 0 bases from J, with 9 bases in between. CDR3 bases: TGTGCTAGTGGTCCCGGGGGAAGCACAGATACGCAGTATTTT. As protein: CASGPGGSTDTQYF. Combining the CDR3 with reference TRBV12-5 and TRBJ2-3 gives the whole variable domain DARVTQTPRHKVTEMGQEVTMRCQPILGHNTVFWYRQTMMQGLELLAYFRNRAPLDDSGMPKDRFSAEMPDATLATLKIQPSEPRDSAVYFCASGPGGSTDTQYFGPGTRLTVL.

The count of this clone is one. The chain couples TRBV28 to TRBJ1-2; D gene uncertain. The CDR3 totals 13 residues. The V gene lost 6 bases and the J gene lost 5 bases, with 13 bases spanning the gap. The germline CDR1 and CDR2 sequences are MDHEN and SYDVKM. The CDR3 reads CASRFAGWYGYTF. CDR3 coding DNA: TGTGCCAGCAGATTTGCGGGCTGGTATGGCTACACCTTC.

This chain joins TRBV5-1 and TRBJ2-7; D is perhaps TRBD1 (6 bases). CDR1 is SGHRS and CDR2 is YFSETQ in the germline V gene. Trimming cost V 4 bases and J 4 bases, with 21 bases left between them. The CDR3 has 16 amino acids. The CDR3 loop is CASSPGRRQGPYEQYF. The DNA for the CDR3 is TGCGCCAGCAGCCCCGGACGAAGGCAGGGGCCTTACGAGCAGTACTTC.

The rearrangement uses TRBV6-4 and TRBJ2-1; 8 bases agree with TRBD1. Germline trimming cut 3 bases from V and 5 bases from J; bases unmatched to any gene: 6. The CDR3 extends over 15 amino acids. Germline CDR1 MRHNA, CDR2 SNTAGT. The CDR3 nucleotides read TGTGCCAGCAGTGAATGGGGACAGGTGAACAATGAGCAGTTCTTC. It codes for CASSEWGQVNNEQFF.

This sequence joins TRBV4-1 and TRBJ2-1; 14 bases align to TRBD2. CDR3 size: 19 residues. V lost 5 bases and J lost 3; bases outside the gene matches: 12. Per germline, CDR1 MGHRA and CDR2 YSYEKL. Here the CDR3 DNA reads TGCGCCAGCAGCTCCCGCCCGGGACTAGCGGGAGCAGACTACAATGAGCAGTTCTTC. Protein: CASSSRPGLAGADYNEQFF.

The gene calls are TRBV24-1 and TRBJ2-7, with TRBD2 identical over 10 bases. Looked up from germline, CDR1 is KGHDR and CDR2 is SFDVKD. Germline trimming cut 9 bases from V and 7 bases from J; bases unmatched to any gene: 17. The length of the CDR3 is 16 residues. The CDR3 bases are TGTGCCACCGCGACCGGGACTAGCGCCTCCCCTCTAGAGCAGTACTTC. This translates into CATATGTSASPLEQYF.

The chain links TRBV10-1 to TRBJ2-1, with TRBD2 identical over 10 bases. Unmatched junction bases numbered 6, after V lost 4 bases and J lost 3 bases. The germline gives CDR1 WNHNN, CDR2 SYGVQD (reference sequence). This CDR3 spans 16 amino acids. The CDR3 nucleotides are TGCGCCAGCAGTGGACGAGCGGGAGGGGTCTACAATGAGCAGTTCTTC. Its protein product is CASSGRAGGVYNEQFF.

For the CDR3, the DNA is TGTGCCACCAGTGCGTGGGCAGGGGGAGAGACCCAGTACTTC. Amino acid sequence: CATSAWAGGETQYF. The V gene is TRBV24-1, the J gene TRBJ2-5, with 7 positions matching TRBD1. V was clipped by 5 bases and J by 4 bases; unmatched bases: 6. The germline gives CDR1 KGHDR, CDR2 SFDVKD. This CDR3 is built from 14 residues.

V usage is TRBV6-1 and J usage is TRBJ2-3, with 11 bases identical to TRBD1. The CDR3 has 20 amino acids. With V trimmed by 4 bases and J by 2 bases, 17 bases remained unmatched. Germline CDR1 and CDR2: MNHNS and SASEGT. CDR3 loop: CASSVSGTGGHFATTDTQYF. In DNA, the CDR3 is TGTGCCAGCAGTGTTTCCGGGACAGGGGGACATTTTGCTACCACAGATACGCAGTATTTT.

The chain joins TRBV5-1 to TRBJ2-7; weak D call: TRBD1 (6 bases). Germline V CDR1 and CDR2: SGHRS, YFSETQ. With 3 bases removed from V and 2 bases from J, the gap between germline ends came to 18 bases. The CDR3 has 16 amino acids. Written as DNA, the CDR3 is TGCGCCAGCAGCTCCAGTACCCCAGGGGTTGCCTACGAGCAGTACTTC. Amino acids: CASSSSTPGVAYEQYF.

V gene TRBV19 combines with J gene TRBJ2-7, with TRBD1 matching 7 bases. Germline trimming cut 2 bases from V and 2 bases from J; bases unmatched to any gene: 9. The CDR3 totals 16 residues. Per germline, CDR1 LNHDA and CDR2 SQIVND (reference sequence). The CDR3, as DNA: TGTGCCAGTAGTATAAGGTGGACAGGAAGCACCTACGAGCAGTACTTC. This sequence encodes CASSIRWTGSTYEQYF.

This chain uses TRBV5-4 with TRBJ2-2, with 8 bases that match TRBD2. The CDR3 sequence is 14 residues long. Unmatched junction bases numbered 2, after V lost 5 bases and J lost 2 bases. Germline CDR1 and CDR2: SGHNT and YYREEE (reference sequence). CDR3 amino acids: CASSRGGNTGELFF. The CDR3 coding sequence is TGTGCCAGCAGTCGGGGGGGAAACACCGGGGAGCTGTTTTTT.

This clone was seen a handful of times. The chain uses TRBV2 and TRBJ1-5; 8 bases match TRBD1. Per germline, CDR1 SNHLY and CDR2 FYNNEI. V lost 8 bases and J lost 4; bases outside the gene matches: 10. This CDR3 contains 15 residues. The CDR3 region has the DNA TGTGCCAGCCGGAATAGGACAGGGATTAATCAGCCCCAGCATTTT. It encodes CASRNRTGINQPQHF.

V and J are TRBV7-2 and TRBJ2-1, with 12 bases identical to TRBD2. Germline V CDR1 and CDR2: SGHTA, FQGNSA. This CDR3 comprises 15 residues. With 5 bases clipped from V and 9 bases from J, the junction kept 8 bases outside the gene matches. DNA for the CDR3: TGTGCCAGCAGCCCCGGACTAGCGGGAACGACTGAGCAGTTCTTC. This codes for CASSPGLAGTTEQFF.